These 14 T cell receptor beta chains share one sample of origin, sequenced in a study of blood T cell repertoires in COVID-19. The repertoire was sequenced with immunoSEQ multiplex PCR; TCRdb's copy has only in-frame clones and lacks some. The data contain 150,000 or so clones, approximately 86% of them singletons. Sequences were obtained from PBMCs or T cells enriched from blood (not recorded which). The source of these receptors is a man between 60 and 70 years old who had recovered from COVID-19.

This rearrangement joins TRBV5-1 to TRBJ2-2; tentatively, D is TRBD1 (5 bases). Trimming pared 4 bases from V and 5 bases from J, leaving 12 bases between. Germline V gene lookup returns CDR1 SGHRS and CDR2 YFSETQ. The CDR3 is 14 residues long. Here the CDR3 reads CASSPIQGTGELFF. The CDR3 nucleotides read TGCGCCAGCAGCCCTATTCAGGGAACCGGGGAGCTGTTTTTT. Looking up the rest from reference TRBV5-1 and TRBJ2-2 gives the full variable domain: KAGVTQTPRYLIKTRGQQVTLSCSPISGHRSVSWYQQTPGQGLQFLFEYFSETQRNKGNFPGRFSGRQFSNSRSEMNVSTLELGDSALYLCASSPIQGTGELFFGEGSRLTVL.

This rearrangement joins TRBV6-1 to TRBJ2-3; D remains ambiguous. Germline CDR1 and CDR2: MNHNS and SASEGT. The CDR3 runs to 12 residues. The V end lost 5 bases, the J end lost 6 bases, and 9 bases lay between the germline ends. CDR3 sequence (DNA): TGTGCCAGCAGTCCCTCTAGGGATACGCAGTATTTT. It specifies CASSPSRDTQYF.

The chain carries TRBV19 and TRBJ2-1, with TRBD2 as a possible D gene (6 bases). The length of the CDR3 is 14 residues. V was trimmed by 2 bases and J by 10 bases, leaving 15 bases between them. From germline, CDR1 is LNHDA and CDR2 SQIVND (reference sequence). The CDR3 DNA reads TGTGCCAGTAGTATATTTAGCGGTGCAACCGAGCAGTTCTTC. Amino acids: CASSIFSGATEQFF.

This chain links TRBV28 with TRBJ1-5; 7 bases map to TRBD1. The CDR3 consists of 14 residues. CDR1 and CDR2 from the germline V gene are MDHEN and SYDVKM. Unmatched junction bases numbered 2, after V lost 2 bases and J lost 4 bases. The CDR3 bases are TGTGCCAGCAGTTTAGGACAGGCGAATCAGCCCCAGCATTTT. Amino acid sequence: CASSLGQANQPQHF.

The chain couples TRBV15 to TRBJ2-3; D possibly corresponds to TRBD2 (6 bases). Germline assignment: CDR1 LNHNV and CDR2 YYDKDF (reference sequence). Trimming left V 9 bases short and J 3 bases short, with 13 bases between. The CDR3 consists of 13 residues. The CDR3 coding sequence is TGTGCCACTGGGACTGGGGGGACAGATACGCAGTATTTT. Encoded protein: CATGTGGTDTQYF.

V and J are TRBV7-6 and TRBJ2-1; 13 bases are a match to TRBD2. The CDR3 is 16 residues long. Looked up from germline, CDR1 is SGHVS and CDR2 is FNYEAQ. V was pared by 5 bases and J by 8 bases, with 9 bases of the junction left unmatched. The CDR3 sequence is CASSLTGTSGIYEQFF. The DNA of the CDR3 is TGTGCCAGCAGCCTAACCGGGACTAGCGGGATATATGAGCAGTTCTTC.

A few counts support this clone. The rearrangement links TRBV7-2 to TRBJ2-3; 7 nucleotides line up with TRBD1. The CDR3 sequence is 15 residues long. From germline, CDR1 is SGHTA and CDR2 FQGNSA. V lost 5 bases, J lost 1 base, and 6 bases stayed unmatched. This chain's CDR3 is CASSLGGSGTDTQYF. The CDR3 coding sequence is TGTGCCAGCAGCCTAGGGGGCTCCGGCACAGATACGCAGTATTTT.

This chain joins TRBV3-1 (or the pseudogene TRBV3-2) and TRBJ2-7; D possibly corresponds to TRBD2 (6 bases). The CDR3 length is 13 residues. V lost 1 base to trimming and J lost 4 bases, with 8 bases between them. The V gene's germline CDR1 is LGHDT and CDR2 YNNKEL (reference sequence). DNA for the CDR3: TGTGCCAGCAGCCAAGCCGGGACTTACGAGCAGTACTTC. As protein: CASSQAGTYEQYF.

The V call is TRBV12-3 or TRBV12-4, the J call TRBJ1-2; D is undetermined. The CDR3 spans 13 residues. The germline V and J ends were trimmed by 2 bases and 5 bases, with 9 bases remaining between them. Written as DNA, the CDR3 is TGTGCCAGCAGTTTATGGGAGCGGTATGGCTACACCTTC. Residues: CASSLWERYGYTF.

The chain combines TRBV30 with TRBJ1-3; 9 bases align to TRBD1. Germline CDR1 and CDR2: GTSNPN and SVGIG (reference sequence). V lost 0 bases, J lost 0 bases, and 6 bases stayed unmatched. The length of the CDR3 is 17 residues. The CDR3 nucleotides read TGTGCCTGGAGTGTCGCCACAGGGGGCCTCTCTGGAAACACCATATATTTT. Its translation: CAWSVATGGLSGNTIYF.

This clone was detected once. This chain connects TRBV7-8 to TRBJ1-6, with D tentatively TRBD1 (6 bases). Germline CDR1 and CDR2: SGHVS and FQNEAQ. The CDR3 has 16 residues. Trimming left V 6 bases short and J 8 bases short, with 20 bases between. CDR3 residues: CASSQGPQGPHSPLHF. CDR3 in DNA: TGTGCCAGCAGTCAGGGGCCCCAGGGTCCACATTCACCCCTCCACTTT.

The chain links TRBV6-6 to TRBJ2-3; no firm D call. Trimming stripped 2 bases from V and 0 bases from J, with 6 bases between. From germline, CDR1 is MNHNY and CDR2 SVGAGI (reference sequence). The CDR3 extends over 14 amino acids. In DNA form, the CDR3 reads TGTGCCAGCAGTTACGAGTCTAGCACAGATACGCAGTATTTT. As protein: CASSYESSTDTQYF.

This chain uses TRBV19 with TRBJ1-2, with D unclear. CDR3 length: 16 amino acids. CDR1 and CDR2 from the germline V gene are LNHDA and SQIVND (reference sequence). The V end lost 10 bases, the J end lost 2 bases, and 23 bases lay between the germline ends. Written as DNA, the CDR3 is TGTGCCACCCCCCCAGGCGAGCAATCCCAGAACTATGGCTACACCTTC. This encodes CATPPGEQSQNYGYTF.

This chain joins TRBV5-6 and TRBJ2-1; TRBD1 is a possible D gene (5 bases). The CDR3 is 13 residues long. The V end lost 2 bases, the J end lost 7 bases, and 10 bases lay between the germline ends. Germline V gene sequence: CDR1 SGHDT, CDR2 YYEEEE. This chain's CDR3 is CASSFQGTNEQFF. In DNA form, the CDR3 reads TGTGCCAGCAGCTTTCAGGGAACGAATGAGCAGTTCTTC.